The sequence of this T cell receptor beta chain was determined in a study of cytomegalovirus exposure and HLA in healthy donors. Germline V gene data show CDR1 as LNHNV and CDR2 as YYDKDF (reference sequence). V lost 1 base, J lost 2 bases, and 8 bases lay in between. The CDR3 runs to 14 residues. The count of this clone is one. 60 Vbeta and 13 Jbeta primers were used in PCR. TCRdb's table, derived via immunoSEQ multiplex PCR, lists solely in-frame clones and lacks some. The repertoire includes around 130,000 clones, 81% of them detected once, and around 0.7% sits in the top ten. Sequenced material: PBMCs. The receptor was isolated from a man aged 18-30 years in good health and CMV-seronegative. The chain uses TRBV15 and TRBJ1-2; weak D call: TRBD1 (5 bases). The CDR3 is CATSRVDRNYGYTF. The CDR3 nucleotides read TGTGCCACCAGCAGAGTTGACAGAAACTATGGCTACACCTTC.